Shown below are 30 T cell receptor beta chains from a single sample sequenced in a study of glioma-infiltrating T cells after dendritic cell vaccination. TCRdb's copy holds only in-frame clones and misses some; the assay was immunoSEQ multiplex PCR. The sample carries 71,000 or so clones, 80% to 85% recorded once. The sequencing here drew on blood, taken before dendritic cell vaccination. These receptors all stem from a human donor with glioblastoma.

This clone was observed a handful of times. The CDR3 loop is CSVRSRGRNYGYTF. The CDR3 nucleotides read TGCAGCGTCCGAAGCAGGGGGCGTAACTATGGCTACACCTTC. The chain carries TRBV29-1 and TRBJ1-2, with TRBD1 identical over 8 bases. This CDR3 comprises 14 residues. V gave up 6 bases and J gave up 1 base; unmatched junction bases: 7. In germline, CDR1 is SQVTM, CDR2 ANQGSEA.

The chain links TRBV6-5 to TRBJ1-1, with TRBD1 as a possible D gene (5 bases). From germline, CDR1 is MNHEY and CDR2 SVGAGI. Trimming left V 6 bases short and J 1 base short, with 15 bases between. The CDR3 consists of 15 residues. CDR3 nucleotide sequence: TGTGCCAGCAGAAACGGGGGGACCCAGAACACTGAAGCTTTCTTT. This translates into CASRNGGTQNTEAFF.

The chain links TRBV18 to TRBJ2-5; 7 bases fit TRBD1. V lost 4 bases to trimming and J lost 2 bases; unmatched junction nucleotides: 10. The CDR3 is made up of 16 amino acids. Germline CDR1 and CDR2: KGHSH and LQKENI. CDR3 sequence: CASSLTLPGQQETQYF. The CDR3 DNA reads as TGTGCCAGCTCACTCACTCTTCCGGGACAGCAAGAGACCCAGTACTTC.

The CDR3 bases are TGTGCCAGCGGCCAACAGGGAAGCAATCAGCCCCAGCATTTT. Its translation: CASGQQGSNQPQHF. The chain couples TRBV6-1 to TRBJ1-5; D might be TRBD1 (6 bases). V was pared by 8 bases and J by 1 base, with 12 bases between. The germline V gene has CDR1 MNHNS and CDR2 SASEGT. CDR3 length: 14 residues.

The V call is TRBV19, the J call TRBJ1-6, with D unclear. Trimming left V 3 bases short and J 2 bases short, with 8 bases between. Per the germline V gene, CDR1 is LNHDA and CDR2 is SQIVND (reference sequence). The CDR3 consists of 15 residues. The CDR3 coding sequence is TGTGCCAGTAGTATGGGAGTTACCTATAATTCACCCCTCCACTTT. Amino acid sequence: CASSMGVTYNSPLHF.

The V and J genes are TRBV23-1 and TRBJ1-3, with TRBD1 as a possible D gene (5 bases). TRBV23-1 is flagged as an ORF with uncertain function. V lost 3 bases and J 5 bases, leaving 17 bases between the germline ends. The CDR3 is 16 residues long. In nucleotides, the CDR3 is TGCGCCAGCAGTCAGGAGGGCAGGGTGGGGAGAAACACCATATATTTT. It encodes CASSQEGRVGRNTIYF.

The V gene is TRBV19, the J gene TRBJ1-1; the match to TRBD1 covers 8 bases. V lost 3 bases and J lost 1; bases outside the gene matches: 13. There are 18 residues in the CDR3. CDR1 is LNHDA, CDR2 SQIVND, per germline (reference sequence). Written as DNA, the CDR3 is TGTGCCAGTAGTATTGGGCAGGGGGCTGGAGATAGGAACACTGAAGCTTTCTTT. The encoded protein is CASSIGQGAGDRNTEAFF.

The chain combines TRBV29-1 with TRBJ2-1; 7 bases fit TRBD2. The CDR3 has 19 residues. Germline CDR1 reads SQVTM; CDR2 reads ANQGSEA. Trimming removed 5 bases from V and 6 bases from J; junction bases left unmatched: 25. In DNA form, the CDR3 reads TGCAGCGTTTCCCCTTGGAGGGGAGCGGGACCAACCCGGGGCAATGAGCAGTTCTTC. This codes for CSVSPWRGAGPTRGNEQFF.

The V gene is TRBV30, the J gene TRBJ1-5; the D is unclear. Germline CDR1 is GTSNPN and CDR2 is SVGIG (reference sequence). The germline V and J ends were trimmed by 0 bases and 4 bases, with 7 bases remaining between them. This CDR3 is 13 amino acids long. DNA for the CDR3: TGTGCCTGGAGTGTACAGTCTAATCAGCCCCAGCATTTT. This encodes CAWSVQSNQPQHF.

The chain links TRBV7-9 to TRBJ1-6; TRBD1 matches at 7 bases. The CDR3 runs to 15 residues. Germline CDR1 SEHNR, CDR2 FQNEAQ (reference sequence). J was trimmed by 10 bases and V by 3 bases; bases with no gene match: 9. The CDR3 is CASSFNRQGESPLHF. The CDR3 DNA follows: TGTGCCAGCAGCTTCAATCGACAGGGAGAATCACCCCTCCACTTT. The full variable domain, completed using reference TRBV7-9 and TRBJ1-6, is DTGVSQNPRHKITKRGQNVTFRCDPISEHNRLYWYRQTLGQGPEFLTYFQNEAQLEKSRLLSDRFSAERPKGSFSTLEIQRTEQGDSAMYLCASSFNRQGESPLHFGNGTRLTVT.

This rearrangement joins TRBV7-8 to TRBJ1-1; no clear D. Deletions cut 0 bases from V and 9 bases from J, with 11 bases between. There are 13 residues in the CDR3. Per germline, CDR1 SGHVS and CDR2 FQNEAQ. Written as DNA, the CDR3 is TGTGCCAGCAGCTTAGCAGGAGGACCGAAAGCTTTCTTT. It is translated as CASSLAGGPKAFF.

The genes are TRBV5-4 and TRBJ2-7; D is ambiguous. The CDR3 extends over 13 amino acids. In germline, CDR1 is SGHNT, CDR2 YYREEE (reference sequence). The V end was cut by 1 base, the J end by 4 bases, with 9 bases between. The CDR3 protein is CASSLIGPYEQYF. The CDR3, as DNA: TGTGCCAGCAGCTTGATTGGGCCTTACGAGCAGTACTTC.

The genes are TRBV7-9 and TRBJ2-1; 13 bases align to TRBD2. The germline V gene encodes CDR1 SEHNR and CDR2 FQNEAQ (reference sequence). The CDR3 contains 16 residues. After removal of 4 bases from V and 6 bases from J, the junction contained 6 bases not matched to a gene. The CDR3 DNA reads TGTGCCAGCAGCTCACTACTAGCGGGGGGGCGCAATGAGCAGTTCTTC. As protein: CASSSLLAGGRNEQFF.

The J gene is TRBJ2-3, the V gene TRBV10-3, with a weak D call TRBD2 (7 bases). Trimming cost V 3 bases and J 3 bases, with 10 bases left between them. This CDR3 is built from 14 residues. Germline V lookup: CDR1 ENHRY, CDR2 SYGVKD. CDR3 in amino acids: CAISEGGATDTQYF. In DNA, the CDR3 is TGTGCCATCAGTGAAGGGGGGGCGACAGATACGCAGTATTTT.

The V call is TRBV6-1, the J call TRBJ2-1, with TRBD2 as a possible D gene (5 bases). V dropped 2 bases and J dropped 2 bases, with 13 bases sitting between them. In germline, CDR1 is MNHNS, CDR2 SASEGT. This CDR3 contains 16 residues. The CDR3 bases are TGTGCCAGCAGTGAAAGAGGACTCCTACCCTACAATGAGCAGTTCTTC. Protein product: CASSERGLLPYNEQFF.

The chain combines TRBV4-3 with TRBJ1-2; no clear D gene. V was trimmed by 0 bases and J by 3 bases, leaving 17 bases between them. This CDR3 spans 17 amino acids. CDR1 and CDR2 (germline): LGHNA, YSLEER. The CDR3 DNA follows: TGCGCCAGCAGCCAAGATCTCGAGACACGAACTGACTATGGCTACACCTTC. It is translated as CASSQDLETRTDYGYTF.

The gene calls are TRBV9 and TRBJ1-1, with TRBD1 as a possible D gene (5 bases). CDR1 and CDR2 from the germline V gene are SGDLS and YYNGEE. V gave up 0 bases and J gave up 4 bases, with 10 bases separating them. There are 14 residues in the CDR3. The CDR3 nucleotides are TGTGCCAGCAGCGTAGGGGGCAGTAGCACTGAAGCTTTCTTT. Its translation: CASSVGGSSTEAFF.

This chain uses TRBV15 with TRBJ1-6; D is unclear. The germline V gene encodes CDR1 LNHNV and CDR2 YYDKDF (reference sequence). Trimming cost V 0 bases and J 10 bases, with 7 bases left between them. The CDR3 contains 13 residues. DNA for the CDR3: TGTGCCACCAGCAGAGATAGAGGCTCACCCCTCCACTTT. It specifies CATSRDRGSPLHF.

The chain is built from TRBV7-3 and TRBJ1-1; 8 bases map to TRBD1. Losses at the gene ends were 5 bases for V and 5 bases for J; bases not matched to a gene: 7. This CDR3 spans 14 amino acids. The germline CDR1 and CDR2 sequences are SGHTA and FQGTGA. CDR3 bases: TGTGCCAGCAGCCCAACAGGGGGAGGGACTGAAGCTTTCTTT. It encodes CASSPTGGGTEAFF.

The J gene is TRBJ2-7, the V gene TRBV4-2; TRBD2 matches 8 bases. Germline assignment: CDR1 LGHNA and CDR2 YNFKEQ. This CDR3 spans 13 amino acids. V gave up 8 bases and J gave up 4 bases; unmatched junction bases: 7. In DNA form, the CDR3 reads TGTGCCAGCGGTCGGGGCGGGGGGTACGAGCAGTACTTC. It specifies CASGRGGGYEQYF.

Of note for this clone: A read error may produce the germline difference seen at one junction end. The V gene is TRBV6-4, the J gene TRBJ1-6, with a possible D match to TRBD1 (6 bases). The germline V gene encodes CDR1 MRHNA and CDR2 SNTAGT. This CDR3 has 13 residues. The CDR3 protein is CASSERDNSPLHF. As DNA, the CDR3 is TGTGCCAGCAGTGAGAGGGACAATTCGCCCCTCCACTTT.

This clone was observed once. The chain combines TRBV29-1 with TRBJ2-3, with D uncertain. V lost 0 bases to trimming and J lost 5 bases, with 3 bases between them. The germline CDR1 and CDR2 sequences are SQVTM and ANQGSEA. There are 11 residues in the CDR3. The CDR3: CSVEDQDTQYF. The DNA for the CDR3 is TGCAGCGTTGAAGATCAAGATACGCAGTATTTT.

This clone was seen more than once but under ten times. The chain employs TRBV18 and TRBJ2-1, with 8 positions matching TRBD2. V was clipped by 6 bases and J by 7 bases; unmatched bases: 8. The CDR3 consists of 14 residues. Per the germline V gene, CDR1 is KGHSH and CDR2 is LQKENI. DNA for the CDR3: TGTGCCAGCTCTCGTGACCGGGGGGGGAATGAGCAGTTCTTC. This codes for CASSRDRGGNEQFF.

The chain carries TRBV2 and TRBJ2-5; possibly TRBD2 for D (6 bases). In germline, CDR1 is SNHLY, CDR2 FYNNEI. The CDR3 loop spans 12 amino acids. Trimming removed 6 bases from V and 2 bases from J, with 7 bases in between. The CDR3 nucleotides read TGTGCCAGCAGGGGAGGTCAAGAGACCCAGTACTTC. Translated: CASRGGQETQYF.

V usage is TRBV10-3 and J usage is TRBJ1-1; D remains unclear. Per germline, CDR1 ENHRY and CDR2 SYGVKD. CDR3 length equals 14 residues. Trimming stripped 0 bases from V and 1 base from J, with 6 bases between. The CDR3 bases are TGTGCCATCAGTGAGTCGATGAGGAACACTGAAGCTTTCTTT. It encodes CAISESMRNTEAFF.

J is TRBJ2-1 and V is TRBV5-6, with 7 nucleotides matching TRBD1. The CDR3 loop spans 16 amino acids. The trim removed 4 bases at V and 2 bases at J, leaving 9 bases unmatched. From germline, CDR1 is SGHDT and CDR2 YYEEEE. The CDR3 nucleotides read TGTGCCAGCAGCACGACAGGGCTCTTTCCCTACAATGAGCAGTTCTTC. It codes for CASSTTGLFPYNEQFF.

The CDR3 here is CASSQEVLGGPYNEQFF. As DNA, the CDR3 is TGTGCCAGCAGCCAAGAAGTGTTAGGGGGTCCTTACAATGAGCAGTTCTTC. The chain uses TRBV4-2 and TRBJ2-1, with D tentatively TRBD1 (6 bases). Per germline, CDR1 LGHNA and CDR2 YNFKEQ. This CDR3 is built from 17 residues. V was clipped by 0 bases and J by 4 bases, with 16 bases between them.

This clone has only a few counts. The CDR3 here is CASSQGWNYGYTF. DNA for the CDR3: TGTGCCAGTAGTCAGGGGTGGAACTATGGCTACACCTTC. The V call is TRBV19, the J call TRBJ1-2; D is perhaps TRBD1 (6 bases). Germline V lookup: CDR1 LNHDA, CDR2 SQIVND (reference sequence). CDR3 size: 13 residues. V lost 5 bases to trimming and J lost 2 bases, with 9 bases between them.

The genes are TRBV10-3 and TRBJ2-7; 12 bases match TRBD2. Trimming cost V 11 bases and J 1 base; bases outside gene matches: 6. CDR3 length: 14 amino acids. The V gene's germline CDR1 is ENHRY and CDR2 SYGVKD. CDR3 amino acids: CASRGTSGSYEQYF. As DNA, the CDR3 is TGTGCCTCCCGGGGGACTAGCGGGTCCTACGAGCAGTACTTC.

The chain employs TRBV15 and TRBJ1-1; TRBD1 matches at 9 bases. The CDR3 contains 15 residues. Germline assignment: CDR1 LNHNV and CDR2 YYDKDF (reference sequence). V was clipped by 3 bases and J by 2 bases; unmatched bases: 4. The CDR3 reads CATSRDRGSNTEAFF. DNA for the CDR3: TGTGCCACCAGCAGGGACAGGGGCAGCAACACTGAAGCTTTCTTT.